This is a list of T cell receptor beta chains from one sample in a study of blood T cell repertoires in COVID-19. Libraries were prepared by immunoSEQ multiplex PCR; TCRdb keeps only in-frame clonotypes and omits some of them. The sample consists of about 210,000 clones, around 86% of them appearing once. Source material: PBMCs or T cells enriched from blood (not recorded which). The origin of the receptors is a woman aged 50 to 60 with acute COVID-19. The conserved cysteine and the conserved F or W are not part of the CDR3 here.

v_gene: TRBV7-2; CDR3aa: ASSLVRGRFNTEAF
v_gene: TRBV18; CDR3aa: ASSPTNLGVNTEAF
v_gene: TRBV6-5; CDR3aa: ASSYLVGGDNEQF
v_gene: TRBV6-2/TRBV6-3; CDR3aa: ASSYLLGGGVTHNEQF
v_gene: TRBV28; CDR3aa: ASSPRGLTSTDTQY
v_gene: TRBV5-1; CDR3aa: ASSLASGQGDEAF
v_gene: TRBV28; CDR3aa: ASSAGQRGSYT
v_gene: TRBV6-2/TRBV6-3; CDR3aa: ASSYIAGGNEQF
v_gene: TRBV6-5; CDR3aa: ASSSGRTSNTGELF
v_gene: TRBV6-6; CDR3aa: ASSRFSGQGIVNEQF
v_gene: TRBV5-1; CDR3aa: ASSLGGLNTEAF
v_gene: TRBV5-1; CDR3aa: ASSLNSLSGNTIY
v_gene: TRBV18; CDR3aa: ASSRTGGRFTDTQY
v_gene: TRBV4-3; CDR3aa: ASSQDGQGAGELF
v_gene: TRBV5-1; CDR3aa: ASRSTGVNSPLH
v_gene: TRBV6-2/TRBV6-3; CDR3aa: ASSPRGNTEAF
v_gene: TRBV12-5; CDR3aa: ASGTDRVDGYT
v_gene: TRBV9; CDR3aa: ASSVGPGSSGELF